This T cell receptor (beta chain) was captured by sequencing in a study of shared clonotypes between healthy human individuals. General study points: The expectation was that sequencing depth would affect clonotype sharing among donors. Sampling included only blood; tissue repertoires likely differ.

The CDR3 length is 13 residues. The germline V gene encodes CDR1 MNHNS and CDR2 SASEGT. V dropped 6 bases and J dropped 7 bases, with 13 bases sitting between them. Ten immunoSEQ deep assay plates were used to sequence unsorted PBMC DNA. Libraries were prepared by immunoSEQ multiplex PCR; TCRdb keeps only in-frame clonotypes and omits some of them. The table records about 510,000 clones, approximately 79% of them present only once. A note on this clone: Its antigen is undetermined.

Around 90 million PBMCs served as the genomic DNA source for unsorted samples. The source is a woman aged 40 to 49 in good health. Some clones in this sample may be carry-over from other donors' samples. The J gene is TRBJ1-5, the V gene TRBV6-1; the D is unclear. Specimen: PBMCs. The CDR3 region is CASSPSGMQPQHF. The CDR3 DNA reads TGTGCCAGCAGCCCGTCTGGGATGCAGCCCCAGCATTTT.